This TCR beta chain was obtained from a study of blood T cell repertoires in COVID-19. With 4 bases clipped from V and 0 bases from J, the junction kept 5 bases outside the gene matches. The CDR3 sequence is 17 residues long. CDR1 and CDR2 (germline): LNHDA, SQIVND (reference sequence). Assay: immunoSEQ multiplex PCR; the TCRdb copy retains only in-frame clones and omits some. The profile shows over 300,000 clones, 85% to 90% of them singletons. The TCR sequence derives from a man younger than 35 with active or convalescent COVID-19. The chain has TRBV19 and TRBJ2-6; 8 bases match TRBD1. Sequencing was done on a sample of peripheral blood. CDR3 sequence reads: CASSRRQGISGANVLTF. CDR3 sequence (DNA): TGTGCCAGTAGTAGGAGACAGGGGATCTCTGGGGCCAACGTCCTGACTTTC. Filled out from reference TRBV19 and TRBJ2-6, the complete variable domain reads DGGITQSPKYLFRKEGQNVTLSCEQNLNHDAMYWYRQDPGQGLRLIYYSQIVNDFQKGDIAEGYSVSREKKESFPLTVTSAQKNPTAFYLCASSRRQGISGANVLTFGAGSRLTVL.